This record looks at one T cell receptor (beta chain) sequence and its context. The specificity of this receptor is unknown. No much larger clone is present one base from it, and per-base qualities are unavailable. The immunoSEQ Assay, a bias-controlled multiplex PCR, was used to amplify TCRbeta CDR3 regions from genomic DNA. The study's processing was this. Within the assay, amplification of reference gene primers was used to estimate how many nucleated cells each sample contained. Sequence reads were collapsed and filtered to measure the absolute abundance of every unique TCRbeta CDR3 rearrangement. Productive Simpson clonality was computed per sample as the square root of Simpson's diversity index over productive rearrangements. TCRdb holds this immuneACCESS table with in-frame rearrangements only. Some clones are missing; in checked studies, unresolved V genes explain under half, and the rest has no known cause. That table furnishes V, J and clone size, whereas the DNA furnished D and trimming. The table for this sample lists 60,000 or so clones; more than 75% of them were counted only once. The ten biggest clones cover about 12% of the sample.

These data originate in a study of blood T cell repertoires in COVID-19 (dated by TCRdb to 2018 to 2020). Regarding the complete study: Collaborator samples came from the United States, Italy and Spain and covered acute and convalescent phases of COVID-19. The prospective study material was composed of cDNA or gDNA derived from T cells, B-cell-depleted T cells, or PBMCs. The dataset comprised deeply sampled blood TCRbeta repertoires from subjects exposed to, actively infected with, or recovered from COVID-19. The repertoires were released in a freely available public database meant as a resource for research on the immune response to SARS-CoV-2. Samples were obtained from the ongoing ImmuneRACE study (first 160 participants) and from 1,000 to 1,500 subjects provided by 6 global collaborators. The sample metadata nearly always contained a de-identified subject ID, COVID-19 status, age in years and sex. Where available, HLA class I and class II types were obtained from metadata supplied by the sample provider rather than from assay-based typing.

What the research found in general, with its limitations: Clinical and demographic metadata were provided uncurated, with the amount varying by source and participant.

Whole blood was collected in K2EDTA tubes by collaborating institutions according to the institutions' own protocols. For TCRbeta analysis, collaborators shipped samples as frozen whole blood, isolated PBMCs, or DNA extracted from either of those sample types. CDR1 and CDR2 (SGDLS, YYNGEE) derive from the germline V gene. Trimming at the junction amounts to 3 bases on V and 0 bases on J, and the germline ends lie 12 bases apart. From the cysteine through the phenylalanine, the CDR3 covers 15 amino acids. Left in the record is the CDR3 DNA by itself, 45 bases read in frame from the first base. The receptor's source is a human donor in a cohort sampled during active COVID-19. The rearranged chain carries TRBV9 and TRBJ1-2, and possibly TRBD1, on 6 matching bases. Sequencing was done on a sample of peripheral blood. In nucleotides, the sequence is TGTGCCAGCAGCGGGCCACAGGGTCCTAACTATGGCTACACCTTC. Translated, it reads CASSGPQGPNYGYTF.